Described below is a single T cell receptor beta chain sequence and its context. Its antigen is undetermined. The data are from a study of OX40 agonist ivuxolimab in advanced cancers. Study findings and constraints: Normalized T-cell clonal expansion was also low in a subset of nonresponders. CD4+ T cells averaged fewer expanded clones than CD8+ T cells.

TCRdb's copy holds only in-frame clones and misses some; the assay was immunoSEQ multiplex PCR. The table shows under 3,500 clones, with approximately 80% occurring only once. V was clipped by 5 bases and J by 8 bases; unmatched bases: 10. CDR1 is SEHNR, CDR2 FQNEAQ, per germline (reference sequence). This CDR3 has 16 residues. The sample in question was CD4+ or CD8+ T cells sorted from blood, obtained in a trial of the OX40 agonist ivuxolimab. The chain couples TRBV7-9 to TRBJ1-4, with TRBD1 identical over 11 bases. The clonotype was recovered from an adult with an advanced solid tumor such as melanoma, head and neck, liver or kidney cancer. The CDR3 region is CASSEQTGTGGEKLFF. The CDR3 DNA reads TGTGCCAGCAGCGAACAAACCGGGACAGGGGGAGAAAAACTGTTTTTT.